Below are 32 T cell receptor beta chains sequenced from a single sample in a study of blood T cell repertoires in COVID-19. The protocol was immunoSEQ multiplex PCR, while the TCRdb copy is restricted to in-frame clones and leaves out a portion. The data contain more than 55,000 clones, around 80% of them singletons. The sequencing sample was made of peripheral blood. Receptor source: a human donor in a cohort sampled during active COVID-19.

This rearrangement joins TRBV6-5 to TRBJ2-7; possible D gene TRBD2, 6 bases. Germline V CDR1 and CDR2: MNHEY, SVGAGI. This CDR3 comprises 15 residues. The V end lost 7 bases, the J end lost 4 bases, and 20 bases lay between the germline ends. DNA for the CDR3: TGTGCCAGCACCCCCCTTAGCGGACTGGCTTACGAGCAGTACTTC. The encoded protein is CASTPLSGLAYEQYF.

This rearrangement joins TRBV7-2 to TRBJ2-5; 11 bases map to TRBD2. The CDR3 loop spans 17 amino acids. CDR1 is SGHTA, CDR2 FQGNSA, per germline. V lost 1 base and J lost 2; bases outside the gene matches: 6. CDR3 sequence (DNA): TGTGCCAGCAGCTTAGGCTTAGCGGGAGGGCCGCAAGAGACCCAGTACTTC. Its translation: CASSLGLAGGPQETQYF. Full variable domain (outside the CDR3, taken from reference TRBV7-2 and TRBJ2-5): GAGVSQSPSNKVTEKGKDVELRCDPISGHTALYWYRQSLGQGLEFLIYFQGNSAPDKSGLPSDRFSAERTGGSVSTLTIQRTQQEDSAVYLCASSLGLAGGPQETQYFGPGTRLLVL.

This sequence joins TRBV7-9 and TRBJ2-5; tentative D call: TRBD2 (5 bases). Trimming shortened V by 5 bases and J by 5 bases, and 15 bases separated the two germline ends. CDR3 length: 14 amino acids. Germline V lookup: CDR1 SEHNR, CDR2 FQNEAQ (reference sequence). The CDR3 bases are TGTGCCAGCAGCAATGTCCCGGGGTTTGAGACCCAGTACTTC. Translating it yields CASSNVPGFETQYF.

The chain has TRBV18 and TRBJ2-1; D is possibly TRBD1 (6 bases). The germline CDR1 and CDR2 sequences are KGHSH and LQKENI. Trimming stripped 4 bases from V and 6 bases from J, with 22 bases between. The CDR3 is 17 residues long. CDR3 protein: CASSQKGGYTGFNEQFF. As DNA, the CDR3 is TGTGCCAGCTCACAGAAAGGGGGATATACAGGGTTCAATGAGCAGTTCTTC.

This chain connects TRBV9 to TRBJ1-2; D is possibly TRBD1 (5 bases). The CDR3 is 14 amino acids. The germline gives CDR1 SGDLS, CDR2 YYNGEE. V shed 3 bases and J shed 8 bases, with 17 bases lying between them. This CDR3 reads CASSERQTGGGYTF. For the CDR3, the DNA is TGTGCCAGCAGCGAACGACAGACGGGCGGAGGCTACACCTTC.

This clone was seen only once. The V and J genes are TRBV5-1 and TRBJ2-1; TRBD2 might be the D (5 bases). The CDR3 covers 15 residues. Trimming shortened V by 0 bases and J by 6 bases, and 13 bases separated the two germline ends. Germline values: CDR1 SGHRS, CDR2 YFSETQ. The CDR3 sequence is CASSLGLANLNEQFF. Here the CDR3 DNA reads TGCGCCAGCAGCTTGGGCCTAGCTAACCTCAATGAGCAGTTCTTC.

This chain links TRBV9 with TRBJ1-2; the D gene is possibly TRBD1 (5 bases). Trimming shortened V by 3 bases and J by 1 base, and 13 bases separated the two germline ends. CDR3 length: 15 amino acids. Per germline, CDR1 SGDLS and CDR2 YYNGEE. CDR3 coding DNA: TGTGCCAGCAGCGCAGGGAGGGTCCTTAACTATGGCTACACCTTC. Its translation: CASSAGRVLNYGYTF.

V gene TRBV19 combines with J gene TRBJ1-6; D is possibly TRBD1 (5 bases). V gave up 3 bases and J gave up 6 bases, with 12 bases separating them. Germline CDR1 and CDR2: LNHDA and SQIVND (reference sequence). The CDR3 runs to 15 residues. CDR3 protein: CASSMAGGRNSPLHF. CDR3 bases: TGTGCCAGTAGTATGGCGGGGGGACGTAATTCACCCCTCCACTTT.

The V call is TRBV19, the J call TRBJ1-1; TRBD1 agrees at 10 bases. Trimming at V came to 2 bases and at J to 0 bases, leaving 3 bases not matched to a gene. The CDR3 spans 16 residues. Per the germline V gene, CDR1 is LNHDA and CDR2 is SQIVND (reference sequence). CDR3 in amino acids: CASSIRGTGVNTEAFF. The DNA of the CDR3 is TGTGCCAGTAGTATAAGAGGGACAGGGGTGAACACTGAAGCTTTCTTT.

CDR3 residues: CASSLEDKFSNEQYF. The CDR3 bases are TGCGCCAGCAGCTTGGAAGATAAATTCTCTAACGAGCAGTACTTC. The chain uses TRBV5-1 and TRBJ2-7; no reliable D call. Trimming removed 0 bases at V and 5 bases at J, with 15 bases between. Germline V CDR1 and CDR2: SGHRS, YFSETQ. The CDR3 runs 15 residues.

The CDR3 sequence is CASSYSRGYTF. CDR3 DNA sequence: TGTGCCAGCAGTTACTCGCGCGGCTACACCTTC. V gene TRBV6-6 combines with J gene TRBJ1-2; D unclear. Germline V gives CDR1 MNHNY, CDR2 SVGAGI (reference sequence). V lost 0 bases to trimming and J lost 8 bases, with 4 bases between them. The CDR3 extends over 11 amino acids.

The chain links TRBV30 to TRBJ2-2, with D perhaps matching TRBD2 (6 bases). CDR3 length: 15 amino acids. Per the germline V gene, CDR1 is GTSNPN and CDR2 is SVGIG (reference sequence). V lost 3 bases, J lost 4 bases, and 15 bases lay in between. The CDR3, as DNA: TGTGCCTGGAGGGAGGAGGGCGTAAGCACCGGGGAGCTGTTTTTT. Translating gives CAWREEGVSTGELFF.

The chain couples TRBV19 to TRBJ1-1, with TRBD1 identical over 7 bases. V dropped 2 bases and J dropped 5; count of bases not matched to a gene: 8. This CDR3 is 15 amino acids long. Germline V gives CDR1 LNHDA, CDR2 SQIVND (reference sequence). The DNA for the CDR3 is TGTGCCAGTAGTATATTACAGGGGATGGGGACTGAAGCTTTCTTT. Encoded protein: CASSILQGMGTEAFF.

The chain recombines TRBV6-6 with TRBJ2-7; 8 positions agree with TRBD2. Trimming at V came to 6 bases and at J to 3 bases, leaving 10 bases not matched to a gene. The germline CDR1 and CDR2 sequences are MNHNY and SVGAGI (reference sequence). The CDR3 spans 15 residues. As DNA, the CDR3 is TGTGCCAGCAGCCCCCGGGAGGGGAGATTCTACGAGCAGTACTTC. It is translated as CASSPREGRFYEQYF.

The J gene is TRBJ2-3, the V gene TRBV12-3 or TRBV12-4, with TRBD1 identical over 7 bases. This CDR3 spans 13 amino acids. With V trimmed by 5 bases and J by 6 bases, 5 bases remained unmatched. The CDR3 loop reads CASSKDRDDTQYF. The CDR3 nucleotides read TGTGCCAGCAGTAAAGACAGGGACGATACGCAGTATTTT.

Here the CDR3 reads CASSLQGGNQPQHF. CDR3 DNA sequence: TGTGCCAGCAGTTTACAGGGCGGAAATCAGCCCCAGCATTTT. V usage is TRBV28 and J usage is TRBJ1-5, with D perhaps TRBD1 (5 bases). The V gene's germline CDR1 is MDHEN and CDR2 SYDVKM. The germline V and J ends were trimmed by 2 bases and 4 bases, with 9 bases remaining between them. This CDR3 has 14 amino acids.

The V gene is TRBV30, the J gene TRBJ2-7, with 9 bases aligning to TRBD1. The CDR3 is 16 residues long. V trimming: 2 bases; J trimming: 3 bases; junction bases outside the gene matches: 11. The germline V gene has CDR1 GTSNPN and CDR2 SVGIG (reference sequence). In nucleotides, the CDR3 is TGTGCCTGGAGTCGCGATTGGGACAGGGAAGGCTACGAGCAGTACTTC. Amino acids: CAWSRDWDREGYEQYF. The full variable domain, with the rest looked up from reference TRBV30 and TRBJ2-7, is SQTIHQWPATLVQPVGSPLSLECTVEGTSNPNLYWYRQAAGRGLQLLFYSVGIGQISSEVPQNLSASRPQDRQFILSSKKLLLSDSGFYLCAWSRDWDREGYEQYFGPGTRLTVT.

The sample holds a few counts of this clone. This sequence joins TRBV6-2 or TRBV6-3 and TRBJ2-4, with 8 bases that match TRBD2. Germline V CDR1 and CDR2: MNHEY, SVGEGT. The CDR3 has 17 amino acids. V lost 0 bases to trimming and J lost 2 bases; unmatched junction nucleotides: 6. The CDR3 is CASSYSTSGSSKNIQYF. The CDR3 DNA follows: TGTGCCAGCAGTTACTCGACCAGCGGGAGTTCCAAAAACATTCAGTACTTC.

The chain links TRBV6-6 to TRBJ2-1; TRBD2 agrees at 12 bases. The germline V gene encodes CDR1 MNHNY and CDR2 SVGAGI (reference sequence). The CDR3 is 15 amino acids. Trimming cost V 5 bases and J 5 bases; bases outside gene matches: 4. The CDR3 DNA follows: TGTGCCAGCAGTCGGACTAGCGGGACCCACAATGAGCAGTTCTTC. Its protein product is CASSRTSGTHNEQFF.

The sample holds one count of this clone. The rearrangement joins TRBV10-1 to TRBJ2-1, with 8 bases that match TRBD2. CDR3 length: 17 residues. Trimming removed 3 bases from V and 0 bases from J; junction bases left unmatched: 7. Germline V gives CDR1 WNHNN, CDR2 SYGVQD (reference sequence). CDR3 amino acids: CASSELGAGGSYNEQFF. DNA of the CDR3: TGCGCCAGCAGTGAATTAGGGGCGGGGGGCTCCTACAATGAGCAGTTCTTC.

This chain uses TRBV19 with TRBJ2-2; maybe TRBD1 (6 bases). Germline CDR1 and CDR2: LNHDA and SQIVND (reference sequence). With 7 bases removed from V and 1 base from J, the gap between germline ends came to 13 bases. This CDR3 has 15 residues. The CDR3 reads CASTATGRNTGELFF. CDR3 sequence (DNA): TGTGCCAGTACCGCGACAGGCAGGAACACCGGGGAGCTGTTTTTT. Supplemented by reference TRBV19 and TRBJ2-2, the full variable domain reads DGGITQSPKYLFRKEGQNVTLSCEQNLNHDAMYWYRQDPGQGLRLIYYSQIVNDFQKGDIAEGYSVSREKKESFPLTVTSAQKNPTAFYLCASTATGRNTGELFFGEGSRLTVL.

This clone was observed a few times. The chain links TRBV19 to TRBJ2-5, with D perhaps TRBD1 (6 bases). V was pared by 3 bases and J by 3 bases, with 14 bases between. CDR1 and CDR2 from the germline V gene are LNHDA and SQIVND (reference sequence). The CDR3 runs to 15 residues. CDR3 in DNA: TGTGCCAGTAGTATGGCCAGGGGACCAGAAGAGACCCAGTACTTC. Translation: CASSMARGPEETQYF.

The rearrangement uses TRBV10-3 and TRBJ1-2; a weak D match, TRBD1 (5 bases). Between the trimmed V and J ends, which lost 6 bases and 3 bases, there was a span of 17 bases. The CDR3 spans 15 residues. Germline V gene lookup returns CDR1 ENHRY and CDR2 SYGVKD. Written as DNA, the CDR3 is TGTGCCATCAGGGACCGCACCACAGGAGACTATGGCTACACCTTC. Translating gives CAIRDRTTGDYGYTF.

This chain connects TRBV27 to TRBJ2-2; a weak D match, TRBD2 (7 bases). This CDR3 has 15 amino acids. Germline lookup yields CDR1 MNHEY and CDR2 SMNVEV (reference sequence). Between the trimmed V and J ends, which lost 2 bases and 7 bases, there was a span of 14 bases. CDR3 amino acids: CASSLGGATVGELFF. The CDR3 nucleotides are TGTGCCAGCAGTTTAGGGGGGGCGACGGTCGGGGAGCTGTTTTTT.

This chain joins TRBV29-1 and TRBJ2-1; tentatively, D is TRBD2 (5 bases). Trimming left V 4 bases short and J 10 bases short, with 8 bases between. The CDR3 extends over 10 amino acids. CDR1 is SQVTM, CDR2 ANQGSEA, per germline. The CDR3 is CSVVIAEQFF. In DNA, the CDR3 is TGCAGCGTTGTCATAGCGGAGCAGTTCTTC.

CDR3 coding DNA: TGTGCCTGGAGAACAGCACGCTCTGGAAACACCATATATTTT. It specifies CAWRTARSGNTIYF. This chain links TRBV30 with TRBJ1-3; D remains unclear. V lost 3 bases and J 0 bases, leaving 9 bases between the germline ends. Looked up from germline, CDR1 is GTSNPN and CDR2 is SVGIG (reference sequence). The CDR3 consists of 14 residues.

The chain joins TRBV19 to TRBJ2-1, with TRBD1 as a possible D gene (5 bases). The CDR3 loop spans 13 amino acids. CDR1 is LNHDA, CDR2 SQIVND, per germline (reference sequence). Trimming shortened V by 4 bases and J by 4 bases, and 8 bases separated the two germline ends. CDR3: CASSNTGYNEQFF. In DNA, the CDR3 is TGTGCCAGTAGTAACACAGGTTACAATGAGCAGTTCTTC.

The chain has TRBV11-2 and TRBJ2-5; maybe TRBD2 (5 bases). With 3 bases removed from V and 4 bases from J, the gap between germline ends came to 18 bases. The germline V gene encodes CDR1 SGHAT and CDR2 FQNNGV. This CDR3 comprises 16 residues. The CDR3 region is CASSFRGLADVETQYF. In nucleotides, the CDR3 is TGTGCCAGCAGCTTTCGGGGTCTCGCTGATGTAGAGACCCAGTACTTC.

This clone has a handful of counts. The V gene is TRBV6-6, the J gene TRBJ1-5; D gene ambiguous. Trimming pared 2 bases from V and 4 bases from J, leaving 3 bases between. Germline values: CDR1 MNHNY, CDR2 SVGAGI (reference sequence). This CDR3 has 12 residues. CDR3 sequence: CASSYLNQPQHF. CDR3 DNA sequence: TGTGCCAGCAGTTACCTGAATCAGCCCCAGCATTTT.

The chain has TRBV7-8 and TRBJ1-3; D remains ambiguous. This CDR3 region has 15 residues. CDR1 and CDR2 (germline): SGHVS, FQNEAQ. Trimming stripped 3 bases from V and 4 bases from J, with 13 bases between. The CDR3 here is CASSLELSGGNTIYF. Written as DNA, the CDR3 is TGTGCCAGCAGCTTGGAGCTATCGGGGGGAAACACCATATATTTT.

The chain couples TRBV11-3 to TRBJ2-7; 9 bases fit TRBD2. Trimming at V came to 1 base and at J to 2 bases, leaving 3 bases not matched to a gene. CDR3 length: 15 residues. Germline CDR1 and CDR2: SGHNT and YENEEA. This CDR3 is CASSLGQRGAYEQYF. The DNA of the CDR3 is TGTGCCAGCAGCTTAGGGCAGCGGGGGGCCTACGAGCAGTACTTC.

The table lists this clone with a few counts. The rearrangement joins TRBV7-2 to TRBJ1-2; a possible D gene is TRBD1 (5 bases). The CDR3 sequence is 14 residues long. Germline values: CDR1 SGHTA, CDR2 FQGNSA. Trimming stripped 5 bases from V and 3 bases from J, with 13 bases between. CDR3: CASSKTVRDYGYTF. CDR3 nucleotides: TGTGCCAGCAGCAAGACAGTCCGGGACTATGGCTACACCTTC. The full variable domain, rest sourced from reference TRBV7-2 and TRBJ1-2, is GAGVSQSPSNKVTEKGKDVELRCDPISGHTALYWYRQSLGQGLEFLIYFQGNSAPDKSGLPSDRFSAERTGGSVSTLTIQRTQQEDSAVYLCASSKTVRDYGYTFGSGTRLTVV.